This T cell receptor (beta chain) was sequenced in a study of vaccination and CD4 T cells after COVID-19. Whole-study context: Median time from second vaccine dose to sampling was roughly 76 days (14 to 241).

Treatment of the sample: roughly 11-day PBMC culture with coronavirus spike peptide pools or control peptides (ViraFEST assay). Germline loops: CDR1 SNHLY, CDR2 FYNNEI. Germline trimming cut 7 bases from V and 0 bases from J; bases unmatched to any gene: 7. The CDR3 contains 16 residues. The assay that was used to sequence DNA from cultured CD4+ T cells was the Oncomine TCR Beta short-read assay. A single record per CDR3 protein comes from TCRdb applying MiXCR to the PCR reads. This sample carries about 9,900 distinct CDR3 sequences, 51% of them seen once, and the ten largest clones take approximately 40%. This clonotype turned up a few times. What it binds is not known.

The V gene is TRBV2, the J gene TRBJ1-5; TRBD1 matches at 9 bases. The source of this sequence is a human donor who had recovered from COVID-19. Sequencing was carried out using CD4+ T cells from blood, cultured in vitro. CDR3: CASKETGGYSNQPQHF. DNA of the CDR3: TGTGCCAGCAAGGAGACAGGGGGTTATAGCAATCAGCCCCAGCATTTT.